These T cell receptor beta chains were read from a single sample in a study of CD8+ T cells in alopecia areata. Some clones are missing from TCRdb's copy, which holds only in-frame ones; the method was immunoSEQ multiplex PCR. Altogether fewer than 200,000 clones are present, less than 80% being singletons, with the ten largest covering approximately 15%. The specimen comprised CD4+ T cells sorted from blood, sampled at week 24, from a patient treated with tofacitinib. The receptor set was obtained from a human donor with alopecia areata. Both conserved end residues are part of each CDR3. A D gene is named only where the DNA matches it firmly. Not every row has a clone size; where given, it reads once, few, many or a size class.

CDR3: CASSLLAGLREKLFF
DNA: TGTGCCAGCAGTTTATTAGCAGGGCTCCGGGAAAAACTGTTTTTT
V: TRBV27
J: TRBJ1-4
size: NA
D: NA

CDR3: CATSLRPWDTHNEQFF
DNA: TGTGCCACCAGCCTAAGACCGTGGGACACGCACAATGAGCAGTTCTTC
V: TRBV15
J: TRBJ2-1
size: NA
D: NA

CDR3: CSVVDSLNTEAFF
DNA: TGCAGCGTCGTGGACAGTTTGAACACTGAAGCTTTCTTT
V: TRBV29-1
J: TRBJ1-1
size: few
D: NA

CDR3: CAWSARADTEAFF
DNA: TGTGCCTGGAGTGCCAGGGCTGACACTGAAGCTTTCTTT
V: TRBV30
J: TRBJ1-1
size: NA
D: NA

CDR3: CANSDLLADTQYF
DNA: TGTGCCAACAGTGACCTTCTAGCAGATACGCAGTATTTT
V: TRBV6-1
J: TRBJ2-3
size: NA
D: NA

CDR3: CASSKERYEQYF
DNA: TGTGCCAGCTCCAAAGAGCGCTACGAGCAGTACTTC
V: TRBV6-6
J: TRBJ2-7
size: NA
D: NA

CDR3: CASSPPTGRETQYF
DNA: TGTGCCAGCTCACCTCCCACTGGGCGAGAGACCCAGTACTTC
V: TRBV18
J: TRBJ2-5
size: few
D: NA

CDR3: CASSTGGRAEQYF
DNA: TGTGCCAGCAGCACAGGGGGGAGGGCTGAGCAGTACTTC
V: TRBV9
J: TRBJ2-7
size: NA
D: NA

CDR3: CASSQEQATRAHF
DNA: TGTGCCAGCAGCCAAGAGCAAGCGACCCGCGCCCACTTT
V: TRBV4-2
J: TRBJ1-6
size: few
D: NA

CDR3: CASSSGQMSNQPQHF
DNA: TGTGCCAGCAGCTCGGGACAGATGAGCAATCAGCCCCAGCATTTT
V: TRBV7-9
J: TRBJ1-5
size: NA
D: TRBD1

CDR3: CASSLRSGLANYGYTF
DNA: TGTGCCAGCAGTCTAAGATCGGGCTTAGCTAACTATGGCTACACCTTC
V: TRBV28
J: TRBJ1-2
size: few
D: NA

CDR3: CASSGAGGSYEQYF
DNA: TGCGCCAGCAGCGGGGCCGGGGGCTCCTACGAGCAGTACTTC
V: TRBV5-1
J: TRBJ2-7
size: NA
D: NA

CDR3: CSVGESADTQYF
DNA: TGCAGCGTGGGAGAATCCGCAGATACGCAGTATTTT
V: TRBV29-1
J: TRBJ2-3
size: NA
D: NA

CDR3: CASSIGQDRNQPQHF
DNA: TGTGCCAGCAGCATCGGACAGGATCGCAATCAGCCCCAGCATTTT
V: TRBV7-9
J: TRBJ1-5
size: few
D: TRBD1

CDR3: CASSQDSKNTEAFF
DNA: TGCGCCAGCAGCCAAGATTCGAAGAACACTGAAGCTTTCTTT
V: TRBV23-1
J: TRBJ1-1
size: NA
D: NA

CDR3: CASNVGNQPQHF
DNA: TGTGCCAGCAACGTGGGGAATCAGCCCCAGCATTTT
V: TRBV25-1
J: TRBJ1-5
size: NA
D: NA

CDR3: CSVGDLSYEQYF
DNA: TGCAGCGTTGGAGATTTATCCTACGAGCAGTACTTC
V: TRBV29-1
J: TRBJ2-7
size: few
D: NA

CDR3: CASSEWAGTGSGSPLHF
DNA: TGTGCCAGCAGTGAGTGGGCTGGGACAGGGTCTGGCTCACCCCTCCACTTT
V: TRBV25-1
J: TRBJ1-6
size: NA
D: TRBD1

CDR3: CSVEVGQGAGEQYF
DNA: TGCAGCGTTGAGGTGGGGCAGGGGGCAGGGGAGCAGTACTTC
V: TRBV29-1
J: TRBJ2-7
size: few
D: TRBD1

CDR3: CAIRVQALDNSPLHF
DNA: TGTGCCATCAGGGTACAGGCTCTTGATAATTCACCCCTCCACTTT
V: TRBV10-3
J: TRBJ1-6
size: NA
D: NA

CDR3: CSVAGISSYEQYF
DNA: TGCAGCGTTGCCGGGATAAGCTCCTACGAGCAGTACTTC
V: TRBV29-1
J: TRBJ2-7
size: NA
D: NA

CDR3: CASSQLQGLANSPLHF
DNA: TGCGCCAGCAGCCAACTACAGGGATTGGCTAATTCACCCCTCCACTTT
V: TRBV4-1
J: TRBJ1-6
size: NA
D: NA

CDR3: CASSRTGTPYEQYF
DNA: TGTGCCAGCAGTAGAACTGGGACACCCTACGAGCAGTACTTC
V: TRBV6-5
J: TRBJ2-7
size: NA
D: NA

CDR3: CASSVGTNYGYTF
DNA: TGTGCCAGCAGCGTAGGGACTAACTATGGCTACACCTTC
V: TRBV9
J: TRBJ1-2
size: NA
D: NA

CDR3: CASSEAVPGNTIYF
DNA: TGTGCCAGCAGTGAAGCGGTTCCTGGAAACACCATATATTTT
V: TRBV6-1
J: TRBJ1-3
size: NA
D: NA

CDR3: CSATRINEQFF
DNA: TGCAGTGCGACACGAATCAATGAGCAGTTCTTC
V: TRBV20-1
J: TRBJ2-1
size: NA
D: NA

CDR3: CASTKDRGWDSPLHF
DNA: TGTGCCAGCACCAAGGACAGGGGGTGGGATTCACCCCTCCACTTT
V: TRBV2
J: TRBJ1-6
size: NA
D: TRBD1

CDR3: CASWDRGNSPLHF
DNA: TGTGCCAGCTGGGACAGGGGGAATTCACCCCTCCACTTT
V: TRBV6-5
J: TRBJ1-6
size: NA
D: TRBD1

CDR3: CASSLDRQETQYF
DNA: TGTGCCAGCAGCCTGGACAGACAAGAGACCCAGTACTTC
V: TRBV2
J: TRBJ2-5
size: NA
D: NA

CDR3: CASSSFLQGSYEQYF
DNA: TGTGCCAGCAGCTCCTTCCTTCAGGGCTCCTACGAGCAGTACTTC
V: TRBV5-6
J: TRBJ2-7
size: once
D: NA

CDR3: CAISELTGVYGYTF
DNA: TGTGCCATCAGTGAGTTAACCGGAGTCTATGGCTACACCTTC
V: TRBV10-3
J: TRBJ1-2
size: NA
D: NA

CDR3: CASSLQTVSGANVLTF
DNA: TGCGCCAGCAGCTTACAGACAGTCTCTGGGGCCAACGTCCTGACTTTC
V: TRBV5-1
J: TRBJ2-6
size: NA
D: NA

CDR3: CASKENGYTF
DNA: TGTGCCAGTAAAGAAAATGGCTACACCTTC
V: TRBV19
J: TRBJ1-2
size: many
D: NA

CDR3: CASSSGRSLEQFF
DNA: TGCGCCAGCAGCTCCGGGCGGTCCTTGGAGCAGTTCTTC
V: TRBV5-1
J: TRBJ2-1
size: NA
D: NA

CDR3: CASSQPQAYEQYF
DNA: TGCGCCAGCAGCCAACCCCAGGCCTACGAGCAGTACTTC
V: TRBV4-1
J: TRBJ2-7
size: NA
D: NA

CDR3: CASSFSQGEQYF
DNA: TGTGCCAGCAGCTTTAGCCAGGGCGAGCAGTACTTC
V: TRBV7-9
J: TRBJ2-7
size: few
D: NA

CDR3: CASSVARGDEKLFF
DNA: TGTGCCAGCAGCGTAGCTCGGGGGGACGAAAAACTGTTTTTT
V: TRBV9
J: TRBJ1-4
size: NA
D: NA

CDR3: CSARLDEQFF
DNA: TGCAGTGCTAGACTCGATGAGCAGTTCTTC
V: TRBV20-1
J: TRBJ2-1
size: once
D: NA

CDR3: CASSDRKAFF
DNA: TGTGCCAGCAGTGACAGGAAAGCTTTCTTT
V: TRBV6-6
J: TRBJ1-1
size: NA
D: NA

CDR3: CASSAGTDYNSPLHF
DNA: TGTGCCAGCAGCGCGGGGACAGACTATAATTCACCCCTCCACTTT
V: TRBV4-2
J: TRBJ1-6
size: NA
D: TRBD1